The 10 T cell receptor beta chains reported below all come from one sample, sequenced in a study of molecular identifiers for immune sequencing clone quantification. From the PCR reads, TCRdb called clonotypes with MiXCR, one entry per CDR3 protein. This sample carries 400,000 to 600,000 distinct CDR3 sequences, about a fifth of them seen once, and the ten largest clones take approximately 0.84%. What was sequenced was naive CD8+ T cells from blood, with Jurkat cell RNA spiked in. Sample subset: FACS-sorted CD8+CD4-CCR7+CD45RA+ naive T cells. The receptors derive from a human donor in good health. Some libraries in this study had Jurkat cell RNA spiked in.

For this clonotype: This may be a read error: a much more frequent sequence differs by one nucleotide. The chain carries TRBV4-1 and TRBJ2-2, with D tentatively TRBD1 (6 bases). Germline values: CDR1 MGHRA, CDR2 YSYEKL. Trimming removed 0 bases from V and 0 bases from J, with 17 bases in between. The CDR3 covers 19 residues. CDR3 coding DNA: TGCGCCAGCAGCCAAGAGCTCAGGGGTTCATGGGCGAACACCGGGGAGCTGTTTTTT. Its translation: CASSQELRGSWANTGELFF.

This clonotype was detected ten times or more. The chain links TRBV7-9 to TRBJ2-7; D gene ambiguous. Trimming left V 5 bases short and J 2 bases short, with 10 bases between. The CDR3 has 13 amino acids. The germline V gene encodes CDR1 SEHNR and CDR2 FQNEAQ (reference sequence). The CDR3 region is CASSTPTAYEQYF. Here the CDR3 DNA reads TGTGCCAGCAGCACCCCGACTGCCTACGAGCAGTACTTC.

This clonotype was observed at least ten times. The chain uses TRBV7-2 and TRBJ2-1, with TRBD2 identical over 7 bases. Germline V gives CDR1 SGHTA, CDR2 FQGNSA. CDR3 length: 14 amino acids. The ends lost 4 bases at V and 8 bases at J; junction bases unmatched: 8. The CDR3 coding sequence is TGTGCCAGCAGCTATGGACTAGGTAACTATGAGCAGTTCTTC. This translates into CASSYGLGNYEQFF.

As concerns this clonotype: This may be a read error, as it is one base from a much larger clone. The chain is built from TRBV12-3 or TRBV12-4 and TRBJ2-2; D is unresolved. The CDR3 has 12 residues. Trimming cost V 6 bases and J 6 bases, with 8 bases left between them. CDR3 sequence reads: CASSQVPGELFF. Here the CDR3 DNA reads TGTGCCAGCAGCCAAGTCCCCGGGGAGCTGTTTTTT.

Regarding this clonotype: One end of the junction is discordant with germline, which a read error may explain. This chain connects TRBV4-3 to TRBJ1-4; no definite D call. This CDR3 contains 17 residues. Germline V lookup: CDR1 LGHNA, CDR2 YSLEER. The CDR3 DNA reads as TGCACCAGCAGCCAAGATCGTGGGTTGCCGACTAATGAAAAACTGTTTTTT. Protein: CTSSQDRGLPTNEKLFF.

A remark on this clonotype: A read error may be the cause here, since a much bigger clone is one base away. The rearrangement joins TRBV7-6 to TRBJ2-7, with D uncertain. There are 12 residues in the CDR3. Germline V lookup: CDR1 SGHVS, CDR2 FNYEAQ. Trimming stripped 5 bases from V and 6 bases from J, with 11 bases between. The CDR3 spells CASSTSPGEQYF. The CDR3 coding sequence is TGTGCCAGCAGCACTTCACCGGGCGAGCAGTACTTC.

The table lists this clonotype with many counts. The CDR3 here is CASSASPDRGNFYEQYF. CDR3 nucleotide sequence: TGTGCCAGCAGTGCCTCCCCCGACAGGGGAAACTTCTACGAGCAGTACTTC. V and J are TRBV6-1 and TRBJ2-7, with 8 bases identical to TRBD1. V trimming: 4 bases; J trimming: 3 bases; junction bases outside the gene matches: 14. Germline V gene sequence: CDR1 MNHNS, CDR2 SASEGT. This CDR3 has 17 amino acids.

The V gene is TRBV20-1, the J gene TRBJ1-3; a possible D gene is TRBD1 (5 bases). In germline, CDR1 is DFQATT, CDR2 SNEGSKA (reference sequence). V lost 2 bases and J 3 bases, leaving 8 bases between the germline ends. This CDR3 has 13 amino acids. CDR3: CSARQGVGNTIYF. CDR3 in DNA: TGCAGTGCTAGACAGGGAGTTGGAAACACCATATATTTT.

The chain combines TRBV27 with TRBJ2-3; D uncertain. The CDR3 extends over 14 amino acids. V was trimmed by 5 bases and J by 2 bases, leaving 11 bases between them. Germline V gives CDR1 MNHEY, CDR2 SMNVEV (reference sequence). CDR3 residues: CASSPTPYTDTQYF. In nucleotides, the CDR3 is TGTGCCAGCAGTCCGACCCCCTACACAGATACGCAGTATTTT.

This clonotype was seen many times. The chain recombines TRBV6-2 or TRBV6-3 with TRBJ1-3; possible D gene TRBD1, 6 bases. Germline V lookup: CDR1 MNHEY, CDR2 SVGEGT. The CDR3 runs 18 residues. The V gene lost 5 bases and the J gene lost 0 bases, with 20 bases spanning the gap. CDR3 region: CASSPFPPGHRSGNTIYF. The CDR3 nucleotides read TGTGCCAGCAGTCCATTCCCGCCGGGACACCGCTCTGGAAACACCATATATTTT.